The TCR beta chain under discussion was sequenced for a study of blood T cell repertoires in COVID-19. Study information: Collection of acute and convalescent COVID-19 samples took place in the United States, Italy and Spain. The cDNA or gDNA used as material had been derived from T cells, B-cell-depleted T cells, or PBMCs.

Losses at the gene ends were 0 bases for V and 3 bases for J; bases not matched to a gene: 10. CDR1 SGHTA and CDR2 FQGNSA come from the germline V gene. The CDR3 consists of 17 residues. The assay was immunoSEQ multiplex PCR, and TCRdb's table has in-frame clones only and misses some. The table has about 240,000 clones, about 87% seen once; the top ten hold approximately 2.4%. In assigning cohorts, the study relied on participant-reported clinical history. The sequence came from a woman in her thirties with acute COVID-19. The chain uses TRBV7-2 and TRBJ2-7; 8 nucleotides match TRBD2. The sequenced sample was PBMCs or T cells enriched from blood (not recorded which). The CDR3 here is CASSLAVSGGGNYEQYF. The CDR3 DNA is TGTGCCAGCAGCTTAGCGGTATCGGGCGGGGGGAACTACGAGCAGTACTTC.